This T cell receptor beta chain was recorded in a study of T-cell reconstitution after alpha-beta-depleted transplantation in children. From germline, CDR1 is MDHEN and CDR2 SYDVKM. The germline V and J ends were trimmed by 8 bases and 7 bases, with 12 bases remaining between them. The CDR3 consists of 12 residues. The TCRbeta library incorporated unique molecular identifiers. TCRdb independently ran MiXCR on the PCR reads; one entry per CDR3 protein. Of hundreds of thousands of distinct CDR3 sequences detected, roughly a tenth appear once; the ten largest clones hold less than 5%. The sequence derives from a human donor who donated a stem cell graft to a child with acute myeloid leukemia. The input for sequencing was PBMCs from the stem cell graft donor, taken from the stem cell graft. The rearrangement links TRBV28 to TRBJ2-4; D is undetermined. The CDR3 reads CASQPGRNIQYF. The CDR3 DNA follows: TGTGCCAGCCAGCCCGGCCGGAACATTCAGTACTTC. Drawing the rest from reference TRBV28 and TRBJ2-4, the complete variable domain is DVKVTQSSRYLVKRTGEKVFLECVQDMDHENMFWYRQDPGLGLRLIYFSYDVKMKEKGDIPEGYSVSREKKERFSLILESASTNQTSMYLCASQPGRNIQYFGAGTRLSVL.